The 4 T cell receptor beta chains below come from one sample, sequenced in a study of PD-1 blockade in classical Hodgkin lymphoma. Each patient experienced a relapse that followed autologous stem cell transplantation, and brentuximab vedotin exposure varied. Sequencing used immunoSEQ multiplex PCR; TCRdb keeps in-frame clones, though not all of them. The table lists about 40,000 clones, around 87% of them singletons. This sample comprised peripheral blood mononuclear cells (PBMCs), obtained at baseline. The receptor set was obtained from a human donor with classical Hodgkin lymphoma.

This clone counts as medium-sized. This chain's CDR3 is CASRGSGNQPQHF. Here the CDR3 DNA reads TGTGCCAGCAGGGGTAGCGGCAATCAGCCCCAGCATTTT. This sequence joins TRBV7-9 and TRBJ1-5; D not certain. Trimming shortened V by 6 bases and J by 2 bases, and 8 bases separated the two germline ends. This CDR3 is 13 amino acids long. Germline assignment: CDR1 SEHNR and CDR2 FQNEAQ (reference sequence).

The chain recombines TRBV19 with TRBJ1-5, with D perhaps matching TRBD1 (5 bases). The CDR3 is made up of 14 amino acids. Trimming cost V 3 bases and J 5 bases, with 11 bases left between them. The germline V gene has CDR1 LNHDA and CDR2 SQIVND (reference sequence). The CDR3 sequence is CASSMWGFDQPQHF. CDR3 in DNA: TGTGCCAGTAGTATGTGGGGGTTCGATCAGCCCCAGCATTTT.

This chain uses TRBV5-4 with TRBJ2-2; no firm D call. Germline values: CDR1 SGHNT, CDR2 YYREEE (reference sequence). V was trimmed by 4 bases and J by 1 base, leaving 17 bases between them. This CDR3 spans 17 amino acids. CDR3 nucleotide sequence: TGTGCCAGCAGCCACCACAATGGGCTCCTGAACACCGGGGAGCTGTTTTTT. It codes for CASSHHNGLLNTGELFF. The whole variable domain, remainder taken from reference TRBV5-4 and TRBJ2-2, is ETGVTQSPTHLIKTRGQQVTLRCSSQSGHNTVSWYQQALGQGPQFIFQYYREEENGRGNFPPRFSGLQFPNYSSELNVNALELDDSALYLCASSHHNGLLNTGELFFGEGSRLTVL.

This clone was seen only once. The CDR3 nucleotides read TGTGCCAGCAAGACTGGGGCCAACGTCCTGACTTTC. This gives the protein CASKTGANVLTF. The chain joins TRBV27 to TRBJ2-6; D is undetermined. CDR1 and CDR2 from the germline V gene are MNHEY and SMNVEV (reference sequence). CDR3 length equals 12 residues. The V end lost 7 bases, the J end lost 2 bases, and 3 bases lay between the germline ends.